The count of the clone carrying this TCR beta chain is one. Between the trimmed V and J ends, which lost 4 bases and 1 base, there was a span of 12 bases. CDR3 length: 14 residues. Germline V gene data show CDR1 as SGHDT and CDR2 as YYEEEE. The sample is drawn from a study of blood T cell repertoires in COVID-19. Study processing details: Researchers report that nucleated cell counts were estimated from reference gene primer amplification. Assay used: immunoSEQ multiplex PCR; TCRdb lists only in-frame clones, some missing. V and J calls and clone size are copied from that table; D and trimming were computed from the DNA. The sample has some 97,000 clones; 65% to 90% are singletons.

This chain uses TRBV5-6 with TRBJ2-7; D call uncertain. Specimen: PBMCs or T cells enriched from blood (not recorded which). The clonotype was recovered from a woman between 45 and 60 years old who had recovered from COVID-19. The CDR3 bases are TGTGCCAGCAGCCCCGGTTCGGGTTCCTACGAGCAGTACTTC. As protein: CASSPGSGSYEQYF.